The sequence of this T cell receptor (beta chain) was determined in a study of blood T cell repertoires in COVID-19. Study-wide context: Donors in the United States, Italy and Spain gave samples during acute or convalescent COVID-19. From T cells, B-cell-depleted T cells, or PBMCs came the material, which was cDNA or gDNA.

Data came from immunoSEQ multiplex PCR; TCRdb stores just in-frame clones and leaves some out. The sample has over 130,000 clones; 88% are singletons. The Seattle patients, enrolled during active infection, were followed longitudinally. CDR3 size: 15 residues. The sequence was obtained from a human donor with COVID-19, enrolled during active disease. The donor label of this sample is uncertain. The source material was peripheral blood. The gene calls are TRBV21-1 and TRBJ2-1; the D call of TRBD1 is as the table states it, not checked on the DNA. TRBV21-1 is deemed a pseudogene. The CDR3 protein is CASSPGTGGNNEQFF. In nucleotides, the CDR3 is TGTGCCAGCAGTCCCGGGACAGGGGGTAACAATGAGCAGTTCTTC.